Below are 9 T cell receptor beta chains sequenced from a single sample in a study of cytomegalovirus exposure and HLA in healthy donors. Repertoires were generated with immunoSEQ multiplex PCR, while TCRdb's copy carries only in-frame clones and drops some. The sample records 200,000 to 300,000 clones, less than 95% being singletons. Sequenced sample: PBMCs. The origin of the receptors is a woman aged 25 to 39 in good health and CMV-seronegative.

The CDR3 nucleotides read TGTGCCAGCAGCTACACAGGGCCGAACACTGAAGCTTTCTTT. Its protein is CASSYTGPNTEAFF. The chain combines TRBV25-1 with TRBJ1-1; possible D gene TRBD1, 6 bases. The germline gives CDR1 MGHDK, CDR2 SYGVNS. Trimming shortened V by 6 bases and J by 1 base, and 12 bases separated the two germline ends. The CDR3 consists of 14 residues.

This chain links TRBV7-9 with TRBJ2-3; D is possibly TRBD1 (6 bases). V gave up 5 bases and J gave up 4 bases, with 7 bases separating them. Germline assignment: CDR1 SEHNR and CDR2 FQNEAQ (reference sequence). CDR3 size: 12 residues. CDR3 loop: CASSPGADTQYF. The CDR3 DNA sequence: TGTGCCAGCAGCCCAGGGGCAGATACGCAGTATTTT. The full variable domain, with the rest looked up from reference TRBV7-9 and TRBJ2-3, is DTGVSQNPRHKITKRGQNVTFRCDPISEHNRLYWYRQTLGQGPEFLTYFQNEAQLEKSRLLSDRFSAERPKGSFSTLEIQRTEQGDSAMYLCASSPGADTQYFGPGTRLTVL.

This clone was detected only once. The chain uses TRBV4-2 and TRBJ2-1; D gene uncertain. V shed 3 bases and J shed 6 bases, with 0 bases lying between them. CDR1 is LGHNA and CDR2 is YNFKEQ in the germline V gene. This CDR3 is 10 amino acids long. The CDR3 reads CASSHNEQFF. The CDR3 nucleotides are TGTGCCAGCAGCCACAATGAGCAGTTCTTC.

This clone has only one observation. The genes are TRBV4-1 and TRBJ2-1, with D perhaps TRBD2 (6 bases). V lost 0 bases and J 8 bases, leaving 20 bases between the germline ends. The germline V gene has CDR1 MGHRA and CDR2 YSYEKL. The CDR3 has 17 amino acids. This CDR3 reads CASSQDRKGQGGDEQFF. The CDR3 nucleotides read TGCGCCAGCAGCCAAGATCGAAAAGGCCAGGGCGGGGATGAGCAGTTCTTC.

The chain recombines TRBV15 with TRBJ2-2; TRBD2 is a possible D gene (5 bases). Germline lookup yields CDR1 LNHNV and CDR2 YYDKDF (reference sequence). V gave up 1 base and J gave up 3 bases, with 12 bases separating them. This CDR3 has 16 amino acids. CDR3 sequence reads: CATSRGGGLDTGELFF. As DNA, the CDR3 is TGTGCCACCAGCAGAGGTGGCGGGCTAGACACCGGGGAGCTGTTTTTT.

The sample holds one count of this clone. The gene calls are TRBV4-1 and TRBJ2-7; 7 bases align to TRBD2. V gave up 3 bases and J gave up 2 bases; unmatched junction bases: 7. Per germline, CDR1 MGHRA and CDR2 YSYEKL. The CDR3 sequence is 15 residues long. In DNA, the CDR3 is TGCGCCAGCAGCCACGGTCTAGCGGCCGCCTACGAGCAGTACTTC. As protein: CASSHGLAAAYEQYF.

The rearrangement uses TRBV6-6 and TRBJ1-1; D gene unclear. Trimming cost V 8 bases and J 1 base, with 8 bases left between them. This CDR3 region has 12 residues. Germline values: CDR1 MNHNY, CDR2 SVGAGI (reference sequence). In DNA, the CDR3 is TGTGCCAGCTTCAGTCCGAACACTGAAGCTTTCTTT. It translates to CASFSPNTEAFF.

Notes on this clone: Within the sample, other DNA sequences also encode this same CDR3. The rearrangement links TRBV27 to TRBJ2-7; D is tentatively TRBD1 or TRBD2 (5 bases each). Trimming cost V 3 bases and J 4 bases, with 10 bases left between them. The CDR3 extends over 13 amino acids. Germline V lookup: CDR1 MNHEY, CDR2 SMNVEV (reference sequence). The CDR3 nucleotides are TGTGCCAGCAGTTTGGGACGGGGATACGAGCAGTACTTC. Residues: CASSLGRGYEQYF.

DNA for the CDR3: TGTGCCAGCAGCTTGTATCCGGATAGCAATCAGCCCCAGCATTTT. Protein: CASSLYPDSNQPQHF. The chain recombines TRBV5-6 with TRBJ1-5; D call uncertain. The germline V gene encodes CDR1 SGHDT and CDR2 YYEEEE. The V end was cut by 1 base, the J end by 0 bases, with 8 bases between. The CDR3 is made up of 15 amino acids.